The clone carrying this TCR beta chain was counted a few times. The CDR3 sequence is 17 residues long. Germline CDR1 is DFQATT and CDR2 is SNEGSKA (reference sequence). V lost 4 bases to trimming and J lost 0 bases, with 19 bases between them. Amplification of TCR beta CDR3 regions was performed using RNA transcripts as template. Using the HTBI primer set, a first-round RT-PCR was run on the TCR CDR3. TCRdb itself ran the multiplex PCR reads through MiXCR, one entry per CDR3 protein. Of 550,000 to 800,000 distinct CDR3 sequences listed, roughly 15% were seen once; the top ten hold 8.4%. The sample belongs to a study of T cells in Graves' hyperthyroidism and ophthalmopathy.

The sequence came from a man between 18 and 35 years old with Graves' hyperthyroidism. Sequenced material: blood. V is TRBV20-1 and J is TRBJ1-5; no reliable D call. CDR3 amino acids: CSANPNTGIYSNQPQHF. The DNA of the CDR3 is TGCAGTGCTAATCCCAATACGGGGATATATAGCAATCAGCCCCAGCATTTT.